This T cell receptor (beta chain) was observed in a study of T cells in Graves' hyperthyroidism and ophthalmopathy (dated by TCRdb to the late 2010s). For the study in its entirety: Peripheral blood samples were taken at the time of initial diagnosis, prior to any treatment. A discovery cohort of about 100 patients, approximately 44 with Graves' ophthalmopathy and 55 to 60 with stable Graves' hyperthyroidism, was used to find distinguishing TCR V-J signatures. Prospective prediction of ophthalmopathy was tested in an independent validation cohort consisting of roughly 19 hyperthyroidism patients and more than 15 patients who later progressed to ophthalmopathy. For training and testing, the roughly 97 patients in the discovery cohort were randomly divided in a 7:3 ratio. Thyroid tissue and blood T-cell repertoires from roughly six Graves' hyperthyroidism patients were also compared in the study. Once sampling was done, hyperthyroidism patients were given methimazole at a starting dose of 30 mg daily, whereas ophthalmopathy patients were given high-dose intravenous methylprednisolone. The paper reports TCR Vbeta CDR3 sequencing of roughly 140 peripheral blood samples: approximately 41 ophthalmopathy, approximately 74 hyperthyroidism and approximately 17 progressor patients.

About this clonotype: Its cognate antigen has yet to be identified. No base-level quality is on record; no much larger clone is a single base apart.

Moderately to severely active disease, a Clinical Activity Score of at least 3, a NOSPECS grade of at least 4, and a duration under 3 months were present in ophthalmopathy patients. Exclusion was applied to patients with uncontrolled infections, other autoimmune diseases, pregnancy or lactation. Diagnoses relied on clinical symptoms, serum thyroxine and TRAb, thyroid ultrasound and orbital computed tomography. Ficoll-Paque density gradient centrifugation was used to isolate PBMCs from about 9 ml of fresh peripheral blood. Trizol reagent was used to extract total RNA, and RNA quality was then checked on an Agilent 2100 Bioanalyzer. In the germline V gene (reference sequence), CDR1 corresponds to SEHNR and CDR2 to FQNEAQ. From its cysteine to its phenylalanine, the CDR3 spans 11 amino acids. CDR3 DNA is the only sequence kept; it has 33 bases, read in frame from the first base. A distance of 7 bases separates the germline ends of V and J, which lose 5 bases and 8 bases respectively.

What the work shows at the level of the full study, not this receptor alone: During validation, the model predicted progression to ophthalmopathy a median of around 7 months ahead of onset, with approximately 71% sensitivity and roughly 75% specificity. Sample size was not statistically predetermined, and blinding of investigators to group allocation was not performed. Ophthalmopathy was separated from stable hyperthyroidism by a 13 V-J signature model, with around 90% sensitivity and roughly 81% specificity obtained in cross-validation and 80%/75% obtained in testing. Blood samples also contained most of the expanded thyroid clonotypes (frequency above 0.001), which suggests that blood repertoires may reflect thyroid immune responses.

Amplification of TCR beta CDR3 regions was carried out from RNA transcripts. For the first round of RT-PCR on the TCR CDR3, the HTBI primer set was used together with the Qiagen OneStep RT-PCR kit. The libraries were constructed in a second round of multiplex PCR and then size-selected and purified. Paired-end sequencing of the libraries was performed with 100 bp reads on an Illumina HiSeq2000. The original pipeline was this. SOAPnuke was used to process the raw data, removing reads that contained adapters or uncalled bases, had a mean Phred below 15, or lacked an exact match to the constant primer or identifier. COPE v1.2.5 was used to merge the high-quality paired reads, and each unique nucleotide sequence was defined as a clonotype. MiTCR v1.1 was used to align clonotypes to the IMGT TRBV, TRBD and TRBJ reference segments. Only V-J combinations with frequency above 0.0001, covering 98% to 99.2% of repertoires, were analysed. The TCS score was defined as F50 (clonal expansion) divided by E x V (chaos), with BLOSUM62-based TCRdist calculated between CDR3 peptides within each V-J. Welch's t-statistics and random forest reduced several hundred V-J features to some 14, which were used in a naive Bayes classifier (R e1071). TCRdb itself trimmed the public reads at Q25 with fastp, ran MiXCR and retained productive beta chains. Records with the same CDR3 protein are collapsed into one entry carrying the most frequent genes and DNA. TCRdb, not the authors, supplied the V and J calls. The sample yields around 600,000 distinct CDR3 sequences; 14% were counted once. The ten biggest clones cover 7% to 9% of the sample.

The sequenced sample consisted of blood. The chain joins TRBV7-9 to TRBJ2-4; a weak D assignment points to TRBD2 (5 bases agree). The TCR originated in a woman under 30 with Graves' ophthalmopathy. The CDR3: CASSPGDIQYF. The DNA sequence is given as TGTGCCAGCAGCCCCGGGGACATTCAGTACTTC.